Listed below are T cell receptor beta chains from one sample, sequenced in a study of blood T cell repertoires in COVID-19. The assay was immunoSEQ multiplex PCR, and TCRdb's table has in-frame clones only and misses some. The sample lists approximately 440,000 clones; about 85% were seen once. The specimen was PBMCs or T cells enriched from blood (not recorded which). The receptor set was obtained from a woman in her late teens or twenties who had recovered from COVID-19. Each CDR3 is given with its conserved first and last residue. D genes are given only for firm matches. The size entry is marked missing in some rows and otherwise reads once, few, many or a size class.

V	D	size	J	CDR3	DNA
TRBV6-5	-	-	TRBJ1-1	CASSSPPGTEAFF	TGTGCCAGCAGTTCCCCACCCGGCACTGAAGCTTTCTTT
TRBV7-6	-	-	TRBJ1-1	CASSLDSVNTEAFF	TGTGCCAGCAGCTTAGATTCAGTGAACACTGAAGCTTTCTTT
TRBV30	TRBD1	-	TRBJ1-4	CAWSLTGAPLEEKLFF	TGTGCCTGGAGCCTCACAGGGGCCCCCTTGGAGGAAAAACTGTTTTTT
TRBV2	-	-	TRBJ1-6	CASSKEQADNSPLHF	TGTGCCAGCAGTAAAGAACAGGCCGATAATTCACCCCTCCACTTT
TRBV28	-	-	TRBJ2-5	CASSYTIKETQYF	TGTGCCAGCAGTTATACTATTAAAGAGACCCAGTACTTC
TRBV30	TRBD1	once	TRBJ2-1	CAWSRGGQGSLKTYNEQFF	TGTGCCTGGAGTAGGGGCGGACAGGGGTCACTCAAAACCTACAATGAGCAGTTCTTC
TRBV20-1	-	-	TRBJ1-6	CSASVSDVNSPLHF	TGCAGTGCTAGTGTAAGCGACGTTAATTCACCCCTCCACTTT
TRBV3-1/TRBV3-2	TRBD2	once	TRBJ2-1	CASSPPTSGGYNGQFF	TGTGCCAGCAGCCCCCCGACTAGCGGGGGTTACAATGGGCAGTTCTTC
TRBV7-9	TRBD1	-	TRBJ2-3	CASSFKTGASTDTQYF	TGTGCCAGCAGCTTTAAGACAGGGGCTAGCACAGATACGCAGTATTTT
TRBV5-1	-	-	TRBJ2-5	CASSLQVYQETQYF	TGCGCCAGCAGCCTACAGGTGTACCAAGAGACCCAGTACTTC
TRBV5-1	TRBD1	-	TRBJ1-2	CASSPGTGYGYTF	TGCGCCAGCAGCCCGGGGACAGGGTATGGCTACACCTTC
TRBV11-2	TRBD1	-	TRBJ1-5	CASSLRTGDPQIGQPQHF	TGTGCCAGCAGCTTACGGACAGGGGACCCCCAAATAGGTCAGCCCCAGCATTTT
TRBV10-3	-	-	TRBJ1-2	CAISESITGYGYTF	TGTGCCATCAGTGAGTCGATTACAGGCTATGGCTACACCTTC
TRBV5-5	TRBD2	-	TRBJ2-5	CASSLYLAGGQETQYF	TGTGCCAGCAGCCTATATCTAGCGGGGGGTCAAGAGACCCAGTACTTC
TRBV12-3/TRBV12-4	TRBD1	-	TRBJ1-2	CASSYDRDGYTF	TGTGCCAGCAGTTATGACAGGGATGGCTACACCTTC
TRBV18	TRBD1	-	TRBJ2-7	CASSAGQAKNSYEQYF	TGTGCCAGCTCTGCCGGACAGGCTAAAAACTCCTACGAGCAGTACTTC
TRBV6-1	TRBD2	-	TRBJ2-1	CASSERDYSYNEQFF	TGTGCCAGCAGTGAAAGGGACTACTCCTACAATGAGCAGTTCTTC
TRBV12-3/TRBV12-4	TRBD1	-	TRBJ1-2	CASRRQGSYGYTF	TGTGCCAGCAGACGACAGGGGAGCTATGGCTACACCTTC
TRBV13	-	-	TRBJ1-1	CASSLAGFAEAFF	TGTGCCAGCAGCTTAGCAGGGTTCGCTGAAGCTTTCTTT
TRBV7-9	TRBD1	-	TRBJ1-2	CASLGDSESYGYTF	TGTGCCTCCCTAGGGGACAGTGAATCCTATGGCTACACCTTC
TRBV28	TRBD2	-	TRBJ2-3	CASSFPSGHTDTQYF	TGTGCCAGCAGTTTCCCTAGCGGCCACACAGATACGCAGTATTTT
TRBV30	-	once	TRBJ2-5	CAWSLGARQETQYF	TGTGCCTGGAGTTTGGGGGCGCGGCAAGAGACCCAGTACTTC
TRBV5-5	TRBD2	-	TRBJ2-5	CASSFGTSGTQIQETQYF	TGTGCCAGCAGCTTTGGGACTAGCGGAACCCAGATCCAAGAGACCCAGTACTTC
TRBV20-1	-	-	TRBJ1-6	CSARDSSPHF	TGCAGTGCTAGAGATTCGTCCCCCCACTTT
TRBV28	TRBD2	-	TRBJ2-4	CASSPPVAGGNIQYF	TGTGCCAGCAGTCCGCCGGTAGCGGGGGGTAACATTCAGTACTTC
TRBV30	TRBD1	-	TRBJ1-1	CAWRDRVGNTEAFF	TGTGCCTGGAGGGACAGGGTCGGGAACACTGAAGCTTTCTTT
TRBV6-5	-	-	TRBJ1-2	CASTPTGGANYGYTF	TGTGCCAGCACCCCCACCGGGGGGGCGAACTATGGCTACACCTTC
TRBV6-5	TRBD1	-	TRBJ1-3	CASTTDRETGNTIYF	TGTGCCAGCACTACGGACAGGGAGACTGGAAACACCATATATTTT
TRBV3-1/TRBV3-2	-	few	TRBJ1-1	CASSRGGLNTEAFF	TGTGCCAGCAGCCGCGGCGGGTTGAACACTGAAGCTTTCTTT
TRBV19	-	-	TRBJ1-5	CASSSLDILSNQPQHF	TGTGCCAGTAGTTCCCTGGACATCTTAAGCAATCAGCCCCAGCATTTT
TRBV5-6	-	-	TRBJ1-2	CASSLGQPNYGYTF	TGTGCCAGCAGCTTGGGACAGCCTAACTATGGCTACACCTTC
TRBV5-6	TRBD2	-	TRBJ2-3	CASSQLAGELDTQYF	TGTGCCAGCAGTCAACTAGCGGGGGAATTAGATACGCAGTATTTT
TRBV7-4	TRBD1	-	TRBJ1-1	CASSLGTGQVNTEAFF	TGTGCCAGCAGCTTAGGGACAGGGCAAGTGAACACTGAAGCTTTCTTT
TRBV7-9	-	-	TRBJ2-5	CASSGYGGLEETQYF	TGTGCCAGCAGCGGCTACGGGGGGCTCGAAGAGACCCAGTACTTC
TRBV30	-	once	TRBJ1-5	CAWSSGYGNQPQHF	TGTGCCTGGAGTTCCGGGTACGGCAATCAGCCCCAGCATTTT
TRBV4-1	-	-	TRBJ2-7	CASSQAEQGLYEQYF	TGCGCCAGCAGCCAAGCCGAACAGGGTCTCTACGAGCAGTACTTC
TRBV18	TRBD2	-	TRBJ2-3	CASSAPRGSGGTDTQYF	TGTGCCAGCTCAGCCCCACGGGGTAGCGGGGGCACAGATACGCAGTATTTT
TRBV5-1	-	-	TRBJ1-1	CASSPRYGLTEAFF	TGCGCCAGCAGCCCCCGCTATGGGCTCACTGAAGCTTTCTTT
TRBV7-9	TRBD1	once	TRBJ1-3	CATSRDRANTIYF	TGTGCCACGAGCCGGGACAGGGCAAACACCATATATTTT
TRBV4-1	-	-	TRBJ2-1	CASSQESTGTYNEQFF	TGCGCCAGCAGCCAAGAATCAACGGGGACCTACAATGAGCAGTTCTTC
TRBV30	-	-	TRBJ1-1	CAWSVSRYTEAFF	TGTGCCTGGAGTGTAAGCCGGTACACTGAAGCTTTCTTT
TRBV4-1	TRBD2	-	TRBJ2-1	CASSQDSGGTYNEQFF	TGCGCCAGCAGCCAGGATAGCGGGGGGACCTACAATGAGCAGTTCTTC
TRBV28	-	once	TRBJ2-1	CASSPLGGRLESSYNEQFF	TGTGCCAGCAGTCCGTTGGGGGGAAGGCTGGAAAGCTCCTACAATGAGCAGTTCTTC
TRBV1	-	-	TRBJ2-7	CTSSQGLGQQTTYEQYF	TGCACCAGCAGCCAAGGACTTGGACAACAGACAACCTACGAGCAGTACTTC
TRBV19	-	-	TRBJ1-1	CASSWGGRGTEAFF	TGTGCCAGTAGTTGGGGGGGGCGTGGAACTGAAGCTTTCTTT
TRBV11-2	-	-	TRBJ1-1	CASIRGAAVSNTEAFF	TGTGCCAGCATACGGGGGGCGGCCGTTTCGAACACTGAAGCTTTCTTT
TRBV28	-	-	TRBJ2-1	CASSLSLGNEQFF	TGTGCCAGCAGTTTATCCCTCGGCAATGAGCAGTTCTTC
TRBV29-1	TRBD1	-	TRBJ2-7	CSAKGQGFHEQYF	TGCAGCGCCAAGGGACAGGGATTCCACGAGCAGTACTTC
TRBV5-6	TRBD1	-	TRBJ1-2	CASSLGTAYGYTF	TGTGCCAGCAGCTTAGGGACAGCATATGGCTACACCTTC
TRBV6-5	TRBD2	-	TRBJ2-7	CASRGSRGGEYEQYF	TGTGCCAGCAGAGGGAGCCGCGGGGGAGAGTACGAGCAGTACTTC
TRBV2	-	-	TRBJ2-2	CASSEAGPLTGELFF	TGTGCCAGCAGTGAAGCGGGGCCACTGACCGGGGAGCTGTTTTTT